One sample yielded the 18 T cell receptor beta chains listed below, sequenced in a study of blood T cell repertoires in COVID-19. The protocol was immunoSEQ multiplex PCR, while the TCRdb copy is restricted to in-frame clones and leaves out a portion. The sample has 200,000 to 250,000 clones, approximately 80% seen once. The sequenced material came from PBMCs or T cells enriched from blood (not recorded which). Receptors were obtained from a man between 60 and 75 years old who had recovered from COVID-19.

The chain uses TRBV30 and TRBJ1-2, with D possibly TRBD1 on 5 matching bases. V was shortened by 5 bases and J by 8 bases, with 15 bases between the two germline ends. The CDR3 is 12 amino acids. Germline CDR1 and CDR2: GTSNPN and SVGIG (reference sequence). This chain's CDR3 is CAWDGRGYGYTF. The CDR3 region has the DNA TGTGCCTGGGATGGGCGGGGGTACGGCTACACCTTC.

The rearrangement joins TRBV19 to TRBJ2-3, with D tentatively TRBD1 (5 bases). From germline, CDR1 is LNHDA and CDR2 SQIVND (reference sequence). This CDR3 is built from 14 residues. V gave up 5 bases and J gave up 2 bases, with 11 bases separating them. CDR3 region: CASSAGQNTDTQYF. Written as DNA, the CDR3 is TGTGCCAGTAGTGCTGGACAAAACACAGATACGCAGTATTTT.

The chain employs TRBV3-1 (or the pseudogene TRBV3-2) and TRBJ2-1, with D possibly being TRBD2 (5 bases). V was trimmed by 0 bases and J by 10 bases, leaving 10 bases between them. The V gene's germline CDR1 is LGHDT and CDR2 YNNKEL (reference sequence). The CDR3 is 13 residues long. In DNA, the CDR3 is TGTGCCAGCAGCCAAGAATTGCCGGGGGAGCAGTTCTTC. It is translated as CASSQELPGEQFF.

This chain links TRBV10-2 with TRBJ2-5, with D perhaps matching TRBD2 (6 bases). Germline CDR1 is WSHSY and CDR2 is SAAADI. CDR3 size: 12 residues. Trimming shortened V by 10 bases and J by 5 bases, and 14 bases separated the two germline ends. CDR3 DNA sequence: TGCGCCACAAAAGGGGAGGTGGAGACCCAGTACTTC. This translates into CATKGEVETQYF.

The sample holds one count of this clone. The rearrangement joins TRBV18 to TRBJ2-5; 8 bases fit TRBD2. The V and J ends lost 2 bases and 4 bases, in that order; junction bases with no gene match: 9. This CDR3 has 16 amino acids. Germline-derived CDR1 and CDR2 are KGHSH and LQKENI. The CDR3 sequence: CASSPSGGGPGETQYF. CDR3 coding DNA: TGTGCCAGCTCACCAAGCGGGGGCGGACCCGGAGAGACCCAGTACTTC. The full variable domain, rest sourced from reference TRBV18 and TRBJ2-5, is NAGVMQNPRHLVRRRGQEARLRCSPMKGHSHVYWYRQLPEEGLKFMVYLQKENIIDESGMPKERFSAEFPKEGPSILRIQQVVRGDSAAYFCASSPSGGGPGETQYFGPGTRLLVL.

J is TRBJ2-7 and V is TRBV6-1; 10 positions match TRBD1. CDR3 length: 17 residues. Losses at the gene ends were 4 bases for V and 2 bases for J; bases not matched to a gene: 11. Per germline, CDR1 MNHNS and CDR2 SASEGT. In DNA form, the CDR3 reads TGTGCCAGCAGTGGGGGAACCATGGGACAGGGGACCTACGAGCAGTACTTC. This sequence encodes CASSGGTMGQGTYEQYF.

This chain uses TRBV12-3 or TRBV12-4 with TRBJ2-4; TRBD2 matches 7 bases. V lost 11 bases and J lost 11; bases outside the gene matches: 15. The CDR3 totals 13 residues. CDR3 protein: CAGALVAGGVQYF. Here the CDR3 DNA reads TGTGCCGGCGCCTTGGTAGCGGGCGGTGTTCAGTACTTC.

The sample holds many counts of this clone. The chain has TRBV7-2 and TRBJ1-2, with D unresolved. This CDR3 contains 12 residues. V lost 4 bases and J 8 bases, leaving 11 bases between the germline ends. Germline loops: CDR1 SGHTA, CDR2 FQGNSA. The DNA for the CDR3 is TGTGCCAGCAGCTCAGGCCTCTGGGGCTACACCTTC. Its protein is CASSSGLWGYTF. Based on the CDR3 plus reference TRBV7-2 and TRBJ1-2, the full variable domain is GAGVSQSPSNKVTEKGKDVELRCDPISGHTALYWYRQSLGQGLEFLIYFQGNSAPDKSGLPSDRFSAERTGGSVSTLTIQRTQQEDSAVYLCASSSGLWGYTFGSGTRLTVV.

The V call is TRBV5-4, the J call TRBJ2-3, with D hard to call. CDR1 is SGHNT and CDR2 is YYREEE in the germline V gene (reference sequence). CDR3 length: 15 residues. Between the trimmed V and J ends, which lost 0 bases and 1 base, there was a span of 9 bases. The CDR3 DNA sequence: TGTGCCAGCAGCTTGGACGGTAGTGGCACAGATACGCAGTATTTT. Translation: CASSLDGSGTDTQYF.

This sequence joins TRBV3-1 (or the pseudogene TRBV3-2) and TRBJ1-1; D remains ambiguous. Trimming shortened V by 4 bases and J by 6 bases, and 12 bases separated the two germline ends. In germline, CDR1 is LGHDT, CDR2 YNNKEL (reference sequence). The CDR3 covers 13 residues. The CDR3 sequence: CASSRLGFAEAFF. The CDR3 nucleotides are TGTGCCAGCAGCCGACTAGGGTTCGCTGAAGCTTTCTTT.

This chain connects TRBV3-1 (or the pseudogene TRBV3-2) to TRBJ2-7; D may be TRBD1 (6 bases). V was trimmed by 5 bases and J by 6 bases, leaving 14 bases between them. Germline V CDR1 and CDR2: LGHDT, YNNKEL (reference sequence). The CDR3 totals 13 residues. The CDR3 protein is CASSSTGLGEQYF. For the CDR3, the DNA is TGTGCCAGCAGCTCAACAGGGTTAGGCGAGCAGTACTTC.

This chain connects TRBV12-5 to TRBJ2-1; TRBD1 aligns across 9 bases. V lost 5 bases and J lost 3; bases outside the gene matches: 2. Germline V CDR1 and CDR2: LGHNT, FRNRAP. This CDR3 spans 14 amino acids. CDR3 amino acids: CASGRDRVYNEQFF. DNA of the CDR3: TGTGCTAGTGGTCGGGACAGGGTCTACAATGAGCAGTTCTTC.

The chain employs TRBV9 and TRBJ2-1, with a possible D match to TRBD2 (6 bases). This CDR3 comprises 15 residues. Trimming removed 0 bases at V and 8 bases at J, with 15 bases between. CDR1 and CDR2 (germline): SGDLS, YYNGEE. The CDR3 coding sequence is TGTGCCAGCAGCGTAGGCTTAGCGGTTCACGATGAGCAGTTCTTC. Translated, it gives CASSVGLAVHDEQFF. The full variable domain, rest sourced from reference TRBV9 and TRBJ2-1, is DSGVTQTPKHLITATGQRVTLRCSPRSGDLSVYWYQQSLDQGLQFLIQYYNGEERAKGNILERFSAQQFPDLHSELNLSSLELGDSALYFCASSVGLAVHDEQFFGPGTRLTVL.

This rearrangement joins TRBV2 to TRBJ1-5; D is unresolved. V was trimmed by 5 bases and J by 2 bases, leaving 10 bases between them. This CDR3 spans 14 amino acids. CDR1 is SNHLY and CDR2 is FYNNEI in the germline V gene. The CDR3 DNA follows: TGTGCCAGCAGTATACAAGGAGGCAATCAGCCCCAGCATTTT. This codes for CASSIQGGNQPQHF. The variable domain in full, with the rest retrieved from reference TRBV2 and TRBJ1-5, is EPEVTQTPSHQVTQMGQEVILRCVPISNHLYFYWYRQILGQKVEFLVSFYNNEISEKSEIFDDQFSVERPDGSNFTLKIRSTKLEDSAMYFCASSIQGGNQPQHFGDGTRLSIL.

This clone came up a few times. The V call is TRBV11-3, the J call TRBJ2-2; weak D call: TRBD2 (6 bases). CDR1 is SGHNT, CDR2 YENEEA, per germline. The length of the CDR3 is 17 residues. V gave up 5 bases and J gave up 2 bases, with 18 bases separating them. The CDR3 loop is CASSEAWGGGNTGELFF. Here the CDR3 DNA reads TGTGCCAGCAGCGAGGCCTGGGGAGGAGGAAACACCGGGGAGCTGTTTTTT.

The J gene is TRBJ2-5, the V gene TRBV27; no clear D gene. Germline CDR1 and CDR2: MNHEY and SMNVEV (reference sequence). The CDR3 is made up of 13 amino acids. The V end lost 5 bases, the J end lost 4 bases, and 11 bases lay between the germline ends. For the CDR3, the DNA is TGTGCCAGCAGTCGTCGGGTGGGAGAGACCCAGTACTTC. Its translation: CASSRRVGETQYF.

The chain combines TRBV7-6 with TRBJ1-4; D is undetermined. The CDR3 is 13 amino acids. The germline V gene has CDR1 SGHVS and CDR2 FNYEAQ. Trimming left V 3 bases short and J 4 bases short, with 6 bases between. The CDR3 DNA sequence: TGTGCCAGCAGCTTCAGTGGTAATGAAAAACTGTTTTTT. As protein: CASSFSGNEKLFF.

V and J are TRBV15 and TRBJ1-2; TRBD1 matches at 8 bases. The CDR3 is made up of 13 amino acids. The V segment lost 3 bases and the J segment 6 bases; nucleotides outside the gene matches: 3. Germline V gene sequence: CDR1 LNHNV, CDR2 YYDKDF (reference sequence). CDR3: CATSRDRVDGYTF. CDR3 bases: TGTGCCACCAGCAGGGACAGGGTAGATGGCTACACCTTC. The full variable domain, its missing parts supplied by reference TRBV15 and TRBJ1-2, is DAMVIQNPRYQVTQFGKPVTLSCSQTLNHNVMYWYQQKSSQAPKLLFHYYDKDFNNEADTPDNFQSRRPNTSFCFLDIRSPGLGDTAMYLCATSRDRVDGYTFGSGTRLTVV.